Below, one T cell receptor beta chain is given with its context. Each CDR3 protein gets one entry after TCRdb re-called the RT-PCR reads with MiXCR. The sample contains hundreds of thousands of distinct CDR3 sequences, roughly 14% of which appear only once. V was shortened by 3 bases and J by 4 bases, with 15 bases between the two germline ends. The CDR3 spans 15 residues. The data originate from a study of response to subunit inactivated influenza vaccine. The TCR comes from a man in his fifties who received an inactivated influenza vaccine. The specimen comprised PBMCs from blood, sampled 12 days after vaccination. This chain uses TRBV12-3 or TRBV12-4 with TRBJ1-2, with unresolved D. CDR3 region: CASSFNFRLRYGYTF. CDR3 bases: TGTGCCAGCAGTTTTAATTTTCGTCTCCGCTATGGCTACACCTTC.